Listed here are 23 T cell receptor beta chains from one sample, sequenced in a study of blood T cells in healthy people across ages. A second PCR of roughly 7 to 11 cycles used a sample-barcoded 5' primer and a J-beta primer mix. TCRdb called the 5' RACE reads again in MiXCR, with one record for every CDR3 protein. The sample shows about 670,000 distinct CDR3 sequences, 40% to 45% of them seen only once. What was sequenced was blood. All receptors derive from an elderly man in good health.

Many counts were recorded for this clonotype. J is TRBJ2-1 and V is TRBV29-1; TRBD2 matches at 10 bases. The CDR3 is 14 amino acids. V shed 1 base, J shed 10 bases, and the junction held 7 bases outside the gene matches. Germline CDR1 and CDR2: SQVTM and ANQGSEA. CDR3 protein: CSVEGTSGLYEQFF. CDR3 sequence (DNA): TGCAGCGTTGAAGGGACTAGCGGTCTTTACGAGCAGTTCTTC.

The CDR3, as DNA: TGCGCCAGCAGCTTGGGGTACTCAAGGGGCTCCTACGAGCAGTACTTC. Translating gives CASSLGYSRGSYEQYF. This chain connects TRBV5-1 to TRBJ2-7; possible D gene TRBD1, 5 bases. Germline values: CDR1 SGHRS, CDR2 YFSETQ. The ends were cut back, 0 bases at V and 0 bases at J, with 13 bases in the middle. The CDR3 spans 16 residues.

This rearrangement joins TRBV20-1 to TRBJ2-1; 9 bases are shared with TRBD2. The CDR3 has 17 amino acids. From germline, CDR1 is DFQATT and CDR2 SNEGSKA (reference sequence). V gave up 1 base and J gave up 4 bases; unmatched junction bases: 11. CDR3 protein: CSARAAGGIPIYNEQFF. The CDR3 DNA sequence: TGCAGTGCTAGAGCAGCGGGAGGTATTCCCATTTACAATGAGCAGTTCTTC.

This clonotype was counted at least ten times. J is TRBJ2-7 and V is TRBV20-1; 10 nucleotides agree with TRBD2. Per the germline V gene, CDR1 is DFQATT and CDR2 is SNEGSKA (reference sequence). V was clipped by 5 bases and J by 7 bases; unmatched bases: 8. CDR3 length: 13 residues. For the CDR3, the DNA is TGCAGTGCTGTTAGCGGGGGGCTTAGAGAGCAGTACTTC. Protein sequence: CSAVSGGLREQYF.

The chain employs TRBV6-5 and TRBJ2-2; D may match TRBD1 or TRBD2 (5 bases each). Germline CDR1 reads MNHEY; CDR2 reads SVGAGI. The ends were cut back, 6 bases at V and 2 bases at J, with 16 bases in the middle. The CDR3 contains 16 residues. The DNA of the CDR3 is TGTGCCAGCAGACCGGGACCCCGTAGAAACACCGGGGAGCTGTTTTTT. Its protein is CASRPGPRRNTGELFF.

This clonotype has only a few counts. V and J are TRBV7-6 and TRBJ2-5, with 12 positions matching TRBD1. The CDR3 totals 17 residues. The ends lost 5 bases at V and 5 bases at J; junction bases unmatched: 12. Germline loops: CDR1 SGHVS, CDR2 FNYEAQ. CDR3 loop: CASSPHPGQGALETQYF. CDR3 nucleotides: TGTGCCAGCAGCCCACACCCGGGACAGGGGGCTTTGGAGACCCAGTACTTC. Based on the CDR3 plus reference TRBV7-6 and TRBJ2-5, the full variable domain is GAGVSQSPRYKVTKRGQDVALRCDPISGHVSLYWYRQALGQGPEFLTYFNYEAQQDKSGLPNDRFSAERPEGSISTLTIQRTEQRDSAMYRCASSPHPGQGALETQYFGPGTRLLVL.

The chain joins TRBV6-5 to TRBJ2-7; D is perhaps TRBD1 or TRBD2 (6 bases each). The V gene lost 2 bases and the J gene lost 3 bases, with 14 bases spanning the gap. This CDR3 is 15 amino acids long. Germline V gene lookup returns CDR1 MNHEY and CDR2 SVGAGI. The CDR3 spells CASSYAGGGHYEQYF. CDR3 in DNA: TGTGCCAGCAGTTACGCGGGTGGGGGGCACTACGAGCAGTACTTC.

This clonotype was observed at least ten times. The chain couples TRBV4-3 to TRBJ2-1; 9 nucleotides line up with TRBD2. Trimming at V came to 4 bases and at J to 4 bases, leaving 8 bases not matched to a gene. Germline V gene lookup returns CDR1 LGHNA and CDR2 YSLEER. The CDR3 has 16 residues. The DNA of the CDR3 is TGCGCCAGCAGCCCCTTAGCGGGAGCGGTTTACAATGAGCAGTTCTTC. It encodes CASSPLAGAVYNEQFF.

The V call is TRBV12-3 or TRBV12-4, the J call TRBJ2-1; a possible D gene is TRBD2 (6 bases). V lost 6 bases and J lost 10, with 19 bases in between. The CDR3 covers 14 residues. DNA for the CDR3: TGTGCCAGCAGCGCGGGACTCCCAAAGGAGGAGCAGTTCTTC. Translated, it gives CASSAGLPKEEQFF.

The V call is TRBV30, the J call TRBJ2-1; maybe TRBD2 (6 bases). In germline, CDR1 is GTSNPN, CDR2 SVGIG (reference sequence). This CDR3 comprises 14 residues. Trimming stripped 3 bases from V and 0 bases from J, with 9 bases between. The CDR3 DNA reads as TGTGCCTGGAGGGGAGGCCGCTCCTACAATGAGCAGTTCTTC. As protein: CAWRGGRSYNEQFF. Based on the CDR3 plus reference TRBV30 and TRBJ2-1, the full variable domain is SQTIHQWPATLVQPVGSPLSLECTVEGTSNPNLYWYRQAAGRGLQLLFYSVGIGQISSEVPQNLSASRPQDRQFILSSKKLLLSDSGFYLCAWRGGRSYNEQFFGPGTRLTVL.

This chain joins TRBV6-2 or TRBV6-3 and TRBJ1-5; 9 positions match TRBD1. Germline CDR1 MNHEY, CDR2 SVGEGT. The CDR3 length is 14 residues. The V gene end was trimmed by 6 bases and the J gene end by 6 bases; junction bases not matched to a gene: 6. The CDR3 sequence: CASSWDRAGQPQHF. CDR3 DNA: TGTGCCAGCAGCTGGGACAGGGCGGGTCAGCCCCAGCATTTT.

The rearrangement uses TRBV6-5 and TRBJ1-1, with D possibly matching TRBD1 (5 bases). The germline V gene encodes CDR1 MNHEY and CDR2 SVGAGI. CDR3 length: 15 residues. The ends were cut back, 0 bases at V and 3 bases at J, with 11 bases in the middle. CDR3 loop: CASSYSTRGYTEAFF. The CDR3, as DNA: TGTGCCAGCAGTTACTCGACAAGGGGATACACTGAAGCTTTCTTT.

This clonotype was observed a handful of times. The chain joins TRBV20-1 to TRBJ2-7; D remains unclear. CDR1 DFQATT and CDR2 SNEGSKA come from the germline V gene (reference sequence). Trimming pared 4 bases from V and 0 bases from J, leaving 19 bases between. This CDR3 spans 16 amino acids. The CDR3 reads CSATHMTGFPSYEQYF. The CDR3 DNA follows: TGCAGTGCTACTCACATGACCGGGTTCCCCTCCTACGAGCAGTACTTC.

This clonotype was counted a few times. The rearrangement links TRBV18 to TRBJ2-1, with TRBD2 matching over 11 bases. J lost 7 bases, V lost 2 bases, and 7 bases had no gene match. CDR1 and CDR2 (germline): KGHSH, LQKENI. This CDR3 spans 16 amino acids. CDR3 region: CASSPYGSGGANEQFF. The CDR3 coding sequence is TGTGCCAGCTCACCATACGGTAGCGGGGGGGCGAATGAGCAGTTCTTC.

The sample holds a few counts of this clonotype. The V and J genes are TRBV6-2 or TRBV6-3 and TRBJ1-5; TRBD1 aligns across 9 bases. This CDR3 has 17 amino acids. J lost 0 bases, V lost 6 bases, and 9 bases had no gene match. Per the germline V gene, CDR1 is MNHEY and CDR2 is SVGEGT. The CDR3 DNA reads TGTGCCAGCAGACCAGGGACAGGGAGAGGTAGCAATCAGCCCCAGCATTTT. Residues: CASRPGTGRGSNQPQHF.

This clonotype was seen a few times. The rearrangement links TRBV12-3 or TRBV12-4 to TRBJ1-6; no clear D gene. The CDR3 sequence is 11 residues long. Trimming cost V 6 bases and J 8 bases, with 5 bases left between them. Here the CDR3 DNA reads TGTGCCAGCAGCGCTCATTCACCCCTCCACTTT. Protein sequence: CASSAHSPLHF.

This clonotype was seen a handful of times. In DNA form, the CDR3 reads TGTGCCAGCAGGAGGACTAGCGGGAGATCCCCAGATACGCAGTATTTT. This encodes CASRRTSGRSPDTQYF. The chain recombines TRBV6-1 with TRBJ2-3, with 13 positions matching TRBD2. CDR3 length equals 16 residues. Trimming cost V 6 bases and J 4 bases; bases outside gene matches: 7. Germline values: CDR1 MNHNS, CDR2 SASEGT.

V usage is TRBV19 and J usage is TRBJ1-5, with D perhaps TRBD1 (5 bases). This CDR3 has 14 amino acids. V was trimmed by 4 bases and J by 4 bases, leaving 11 bases between them. Per the germline V gene, CDR1 is LNHDA and CDR2 is SQIVND (reference sequence). CDR3 protein: CASSKTRENQPQHF. The CDR3 DNA is TGTGCCAGTAGTAAGACCAGGGAAAATCAGCCCCAGCATTTT.

This clonotype was counted only a few times. V is TRBV20-1 and J is TRBJ2-5; 8 bases align to TRBD1. This CDR3 contains 13 residues. Trimming cost V 2 bases and J 6 bases; bases outside gene matches: 5. Looked up from germline, CDR1 is DFQATT and CDR2 is SNEGSKA (reference sequence). CDR3 protein: CSARPTGEQTQYF. The CDR3 DNA reads as TGCAGTGCTAGACCGACAGGGGAACAGACCCAGTACTTC.

The CDR3 is CASSRGHESSYNEQFF. The CDR3 DNA sequence: TGTGCCAGCAGCCGCGGGCACGAGAGCTCCTACAATGAGCAGTTCTTC. The J gene is TRBJ2-1, the V gene TRBV6-5; the D gene is possibly TRBD2 (5 bases). The CDR3 contains 16 residues. V was cut by 6 bases and J by 0 bases, with 15 bases left in between. In germline, CDR1 is MNHEY, CDR2 SVGAGI.

The rearrangement links TRBV11-2 to TRBJ1-6, with D possibly TRBD1 on 6 matching bases. V lost 5 bases to trimming and J lost 0 bases, with 17 bases between them. This CDR3 region has 18 residues. Germline V gene sequence: CDR1 SGHAT, CDR2 FQNNGV. The CDR3 loop reads CASSPIQGFSSYNSPLHF. CDR3 nucleotides: TGTGCCAGCAGCCCAATACAGGGTTTTAGCTCCTATAATTCACCCCTCCACTTT. The variable domain in full, completed from reference TRBV11-2 and TRBJ1-6, reads EAGVAQSPRYKIIEKRQSVAFWCNPISGHATLYWYQQILGQGPKLLIQFQNNGVVDDSQLPKDRFSAERLKGVDSTLKIQPAKLEDSAVYLCASSPIQGFSSYNSPLHFGNGTRLTVT.

This rearrangement joins TRBV6-1 to TRBJ2-5; 9 nucleotides align to TRBD1. Germline CDR1 MNHNS, CDR2 SASEGT. The junction had 4 bases not matched to a gene; V was cut back by 7 bases and J by 1 base. This CDR3 has 14 residues. CDR3 region: CASTLDRGQETQYF. The CDR3 nucleotides read TGTGCCAGCACCTTGGACAGGGGCCAAGAGACCCAGTACTTC.

The gene calls are TRBV6-2 or TRBV6-3 and TRBJ2-1; the match to TRBD2 covers 13 bases. The CDR3 spans 15 residues. Germline CDR1 is MNHEY and CDR2 is SVGEGT. J was trimmed by 7 bases and V by 6 bases; bases with no gene match: 6. The CDR3 DNA sequence: TGTGCCAGCAGACAACTAGCGGGGGGGGTGAATGAGCAGTTCTTC. This translates into CASRQLAGGVNEQFF.